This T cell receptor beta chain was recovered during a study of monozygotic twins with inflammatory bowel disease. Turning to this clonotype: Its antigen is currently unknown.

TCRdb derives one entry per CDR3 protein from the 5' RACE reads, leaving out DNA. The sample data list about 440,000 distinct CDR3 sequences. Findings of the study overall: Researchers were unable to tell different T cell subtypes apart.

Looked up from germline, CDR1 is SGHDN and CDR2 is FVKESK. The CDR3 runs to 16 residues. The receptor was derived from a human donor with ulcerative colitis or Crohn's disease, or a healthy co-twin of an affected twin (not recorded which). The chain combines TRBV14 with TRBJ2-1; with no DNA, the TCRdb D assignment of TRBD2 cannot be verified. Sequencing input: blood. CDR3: CASSRRAGEEYNEQFF.